This T cell receptor beta chain was recorded in a study of blood T cells in healthy people across ages. This clonotype was counted between two and nine times. Antigen: not known. The V end lost 0 bases, the J end lost 1 base, and 13 bases lay between the germline ends. The CDR3 length is 16 residues. CDR1 is SGHRS and CDR2 is YFSETQ in the germline V gene. A sample-barcoded 5' primer and a J-beta primer mix were used in a second PCR of roughly 7 to 11 cycles. Per-sample output comprised a minimum of 2.5 million paired-end reads containing CDR3. TCRdb re-analysed the 5' RACE reads in MiXCR, keeping a single row per CDR3 protein. The sample includes approximately 1,700,000 distinct CDR3 sequences, 30% to 40% of them seen just once. Study-wide points: With age, beta diversity per million T cells declined roughly linearly, significantly by approximately 40. Both naive CD4+ cell counts and diversity were greater in long-lived donors than in aged donors.

Donors gave approximately 9.9 milliliters of peripheral blood apiece. The TCR originated in a human donor in good health. The rearrangement links TRBV5-1 to TRBJ1-1; unclear D gene. Sequencing was carried out using blood. In nucleotides, the CDR3 is TGCGCCAGCAGCTTGGCTCCGGCAGGTCGGAACACTGAAGCTTTCTTT. This gives the protein CASSLAPAGRNTEAFF.